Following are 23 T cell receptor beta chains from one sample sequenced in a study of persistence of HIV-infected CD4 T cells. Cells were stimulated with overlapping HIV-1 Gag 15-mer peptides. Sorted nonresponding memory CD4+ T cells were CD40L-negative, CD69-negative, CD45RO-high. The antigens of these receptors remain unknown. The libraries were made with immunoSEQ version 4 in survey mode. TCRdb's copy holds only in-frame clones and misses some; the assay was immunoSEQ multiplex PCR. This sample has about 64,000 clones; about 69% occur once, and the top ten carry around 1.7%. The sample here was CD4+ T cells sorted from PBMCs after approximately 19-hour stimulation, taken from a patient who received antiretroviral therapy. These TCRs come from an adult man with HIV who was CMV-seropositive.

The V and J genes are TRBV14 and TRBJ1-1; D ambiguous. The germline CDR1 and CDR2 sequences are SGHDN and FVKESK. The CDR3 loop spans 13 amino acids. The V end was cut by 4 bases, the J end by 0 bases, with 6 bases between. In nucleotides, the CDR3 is TGTGCCAGCAGCCGGCAGATGAACACTGAAGCTTTCTTT. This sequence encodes CASSRQMNTEAFF.

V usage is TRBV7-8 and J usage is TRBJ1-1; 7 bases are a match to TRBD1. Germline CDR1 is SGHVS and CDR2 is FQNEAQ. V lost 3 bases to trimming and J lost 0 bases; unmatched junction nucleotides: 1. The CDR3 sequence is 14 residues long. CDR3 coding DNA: TGTGCCAGCAGCTTCAGGGGGATGAACACTGAAGCTTTCTTT. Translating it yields CASSFRGMNTEAFF.

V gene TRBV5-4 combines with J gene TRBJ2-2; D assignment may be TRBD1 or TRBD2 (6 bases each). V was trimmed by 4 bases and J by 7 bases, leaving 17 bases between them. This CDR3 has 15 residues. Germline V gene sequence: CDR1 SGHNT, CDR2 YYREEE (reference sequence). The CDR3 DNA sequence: TGTGCCAGCAGCCGGCCCGGGGGCGTCTACGGGGAGCTGTTTTTT. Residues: CASSRPGGVYGELFF.

The CDR3 loop is CSARDFEAFF. The CDR3 DNA reads as TGCAGCGCCAGGGACTTTGAAGCTTTCTTT. The chain recombines TRBV29-1 with TRBJ1-1; TRBD1 is a possible D gene (5 bases). CDR3 length equals 10 residues. Germline CDR1 SQVTM, CDR2 ANQGSEA. The V and J ends lost 7 bases and 7 bases respectively, with 10 bases between them.

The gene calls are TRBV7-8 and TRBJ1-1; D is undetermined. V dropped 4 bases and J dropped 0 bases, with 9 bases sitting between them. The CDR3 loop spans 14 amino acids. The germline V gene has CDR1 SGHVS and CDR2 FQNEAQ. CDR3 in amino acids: CASSSNKLNTEAFF. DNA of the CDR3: TGTGCCAGCAGCTCTAACAAGTTGAACACTGAAGCTTTCTTT. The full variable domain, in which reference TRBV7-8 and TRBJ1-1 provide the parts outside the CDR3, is GAGVSQSPRYKVAKRGQDVALRCDPISGHVSLFWYQQALGQGPEFLTYFQNEAQLDKSGLPSDRFFAERPEGSVSTLKIQRTQQEDSAVYLCASSSNKLNTEAFFGQGTRLTVV.

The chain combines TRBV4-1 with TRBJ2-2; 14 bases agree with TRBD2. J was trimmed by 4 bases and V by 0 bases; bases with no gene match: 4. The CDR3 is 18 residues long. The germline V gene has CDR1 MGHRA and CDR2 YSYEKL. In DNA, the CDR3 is TGCGCCAGCAGCCAAGATCGGGGGACTAGCGGGGGCACCGGGGAGCTGTTTTTT. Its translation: CASSQDRGTSGGTGELFF.

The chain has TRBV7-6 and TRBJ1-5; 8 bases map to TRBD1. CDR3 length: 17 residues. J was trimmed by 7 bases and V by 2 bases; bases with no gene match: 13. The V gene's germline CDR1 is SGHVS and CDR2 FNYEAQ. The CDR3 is CASSLLAGGRSGQPQHF. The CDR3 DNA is TGTGCCAGCAGCTTATTGGCAGGGGGCCGCTCTGGCCAGCCCCAGCATTTT.

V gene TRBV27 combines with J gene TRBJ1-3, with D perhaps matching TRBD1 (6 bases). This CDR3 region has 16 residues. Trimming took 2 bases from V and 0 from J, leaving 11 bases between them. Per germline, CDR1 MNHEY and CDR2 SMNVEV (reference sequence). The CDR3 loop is CASSLRGVSSGNTIYF. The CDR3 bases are TGTGCCAGCAGTTTAAGGGGGGTCAGCTCTGGAAACACCATATATTTT.

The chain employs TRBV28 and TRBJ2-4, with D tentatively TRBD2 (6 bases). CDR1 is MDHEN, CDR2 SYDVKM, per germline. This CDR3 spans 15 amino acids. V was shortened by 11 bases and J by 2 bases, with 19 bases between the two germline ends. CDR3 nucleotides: TGTGCCGTTCGGGAAAGCGGGCCGTCCAAAAACATTCAGTACTTC. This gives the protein CAVRESGPSKNIQYF.

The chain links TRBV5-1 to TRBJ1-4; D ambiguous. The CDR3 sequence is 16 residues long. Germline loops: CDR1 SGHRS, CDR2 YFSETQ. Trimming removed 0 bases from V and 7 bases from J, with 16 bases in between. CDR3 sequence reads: CASSLGGQGLGEKLFF. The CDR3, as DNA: TGCGCCAGCAGCTTGGGAGGGCAAGGTTTAGGTGAAAAACTGTTTTTT.

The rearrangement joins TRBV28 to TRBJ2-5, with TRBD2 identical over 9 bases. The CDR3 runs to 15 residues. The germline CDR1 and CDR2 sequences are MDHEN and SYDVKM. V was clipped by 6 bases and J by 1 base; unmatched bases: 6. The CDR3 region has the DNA TGTGCCAGCAGCTCAAGACTAGCGGCCCAAGAGACCCAGTACTTC. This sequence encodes CASSSRLAAQETQYF.

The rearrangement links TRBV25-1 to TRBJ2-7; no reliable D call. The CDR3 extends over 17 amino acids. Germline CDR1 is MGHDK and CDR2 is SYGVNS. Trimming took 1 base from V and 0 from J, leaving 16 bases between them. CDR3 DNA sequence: TGTGCCAGCAGTGAATCTCGCCGGACGGGTGGCTCCTACGAGCAGTACTTC. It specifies CASSESRRTGGSYEQYF.

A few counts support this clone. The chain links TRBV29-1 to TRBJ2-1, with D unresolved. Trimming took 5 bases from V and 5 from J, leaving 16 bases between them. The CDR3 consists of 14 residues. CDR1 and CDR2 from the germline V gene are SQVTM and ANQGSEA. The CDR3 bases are TGCAGCGTTCCCCGGGCCGGGTTTAACAATGAGCAGTTCTTC. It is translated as CSVPRAGFNNEQFF.

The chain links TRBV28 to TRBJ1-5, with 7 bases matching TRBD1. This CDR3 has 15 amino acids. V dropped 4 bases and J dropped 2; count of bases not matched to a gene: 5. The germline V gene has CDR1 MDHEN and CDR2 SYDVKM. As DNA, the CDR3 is TGTGCCAGCAGTTCCTACAGGGGCGGCAATCAGCCCCAGCATTTT. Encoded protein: CASSSYRGGNQPQHF.

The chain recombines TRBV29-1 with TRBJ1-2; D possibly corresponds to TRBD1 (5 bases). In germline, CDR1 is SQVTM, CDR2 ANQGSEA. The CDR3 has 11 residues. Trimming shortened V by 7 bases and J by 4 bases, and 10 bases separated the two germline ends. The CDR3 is CSDGGTYGYTF. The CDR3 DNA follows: TGCAGCGACGGGGGGACCTATGGCTACACCTTC.

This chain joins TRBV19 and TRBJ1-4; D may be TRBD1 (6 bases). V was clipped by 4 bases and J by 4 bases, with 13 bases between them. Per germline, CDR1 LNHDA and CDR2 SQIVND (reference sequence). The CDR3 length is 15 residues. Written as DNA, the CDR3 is TGTGCCAGTAGTACTGGACAGAGGGATAATGAAAAACTGTTTTTT. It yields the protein CASSTGQRDNEKLFF.

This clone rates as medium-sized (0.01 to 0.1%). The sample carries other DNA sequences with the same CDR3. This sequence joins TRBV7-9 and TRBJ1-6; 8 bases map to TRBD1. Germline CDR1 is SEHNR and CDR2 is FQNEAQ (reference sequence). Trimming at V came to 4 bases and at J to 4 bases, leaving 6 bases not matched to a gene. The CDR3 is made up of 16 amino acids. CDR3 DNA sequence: TGTGCCAGCAGCTCCGGACAGGGCTTTTATAATTCACCCCTCCACTTT. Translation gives CASSSGQGFYNSPLHF.

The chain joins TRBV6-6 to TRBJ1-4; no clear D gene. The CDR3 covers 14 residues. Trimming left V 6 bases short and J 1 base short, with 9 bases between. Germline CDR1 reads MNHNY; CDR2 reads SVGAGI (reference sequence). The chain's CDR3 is CASSDSGTNEKLFF. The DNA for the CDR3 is TGTGCCAGCAGCGACTCAGGAACTAATGAAAAACTGTTTTTT.

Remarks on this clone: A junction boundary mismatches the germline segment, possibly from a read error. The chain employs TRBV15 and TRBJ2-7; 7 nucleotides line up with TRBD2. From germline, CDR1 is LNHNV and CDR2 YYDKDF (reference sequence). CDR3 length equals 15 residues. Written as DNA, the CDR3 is TGTGCCACCAGCAGAGATTCGAGGGGAGGGCAAAGGAACACCTTC. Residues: CATSRDSRGGQRNTF.

The CDR3 here is CASSQGVNTIYF. CDR3 DNA: TGTGCCAGCAGCCAAGGAGTAAACACCATATATTTT. The chain recombines TRBV3-1 (or the pseudogene TRBV3-2) with TRBJ1-3; no firm D call. The ends were cut back, 1 base at V and 6 bases at J, with 4 bases in the middle. Per germline, CDR1 LGHDT and CDR2 YNNKEL (reference sequence). The CDR3 sequence is 12 residues long.

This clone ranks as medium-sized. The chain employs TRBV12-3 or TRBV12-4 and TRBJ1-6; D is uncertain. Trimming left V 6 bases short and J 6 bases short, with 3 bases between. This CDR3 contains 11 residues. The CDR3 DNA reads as TGTGCCAGCAGCCTTAATTCACCCCTCCACTTT. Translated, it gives CASSLNSPLHF.

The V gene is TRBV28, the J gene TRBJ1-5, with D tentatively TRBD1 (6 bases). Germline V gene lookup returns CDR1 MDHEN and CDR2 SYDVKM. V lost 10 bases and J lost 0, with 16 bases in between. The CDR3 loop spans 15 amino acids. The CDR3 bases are TGTGCCACCAGGGGTGGGGGGTATAGCAATCAGCCCCAGCATTTT. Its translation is CATRGGGYSNQPQHF.

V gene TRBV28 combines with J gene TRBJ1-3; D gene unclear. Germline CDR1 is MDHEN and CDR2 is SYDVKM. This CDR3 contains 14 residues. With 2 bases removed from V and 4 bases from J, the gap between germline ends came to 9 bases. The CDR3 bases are TGTGCCAGCAGTTTAGGCAGGTGGGGAAACACCATATATTTT. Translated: CASSLGRWGNTIYF.